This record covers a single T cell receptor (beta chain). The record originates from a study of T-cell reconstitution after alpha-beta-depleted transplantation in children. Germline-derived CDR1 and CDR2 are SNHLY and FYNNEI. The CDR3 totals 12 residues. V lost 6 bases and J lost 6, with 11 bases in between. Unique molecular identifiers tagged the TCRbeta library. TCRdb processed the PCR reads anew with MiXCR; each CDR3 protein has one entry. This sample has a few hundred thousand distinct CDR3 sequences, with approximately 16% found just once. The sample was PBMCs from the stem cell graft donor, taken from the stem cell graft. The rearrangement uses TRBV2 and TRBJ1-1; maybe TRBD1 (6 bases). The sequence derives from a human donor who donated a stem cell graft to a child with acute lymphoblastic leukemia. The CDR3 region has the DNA TGTGCCAGCAGGGGGGGGCTCCCTGAAGCTTTCTTT. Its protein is CASRGGLPEAFF.